The 11 T cell receptor beta chains below all came from one sample that was sequenced in a study of blood T cells in healthy people across ages. Sample-barcoded 5' priming and a J-beta primer mix drove a second PCR of about 6 to 12 cycles. TCRdb redid the calling of the 5' RACE reads with MiXCR, one entry per CDR3 protein. Among 800,000 to 950,000 distinct CDR3 sequences listed, approximately 32% were seen once. This sample was also put to use in a study of T cells of mothers and their children.

The sequenced material came from blood. All receptors come from a woman between 40 and 50 years old in good health.

J is TRBJ1-1 and V is TRBV6-2 or TRBV6-3, with TRBD1 matching 9 bases. This CDR3 region has 14 residues. Trimming cost V 6 bases and J 2 bases; bases outside gene matches: 4. The germline CDR1 and CDR2 sequences are MNHEY and SVGEGT. The CDR3: CASRTGGYNTEAFF. The CDR3 region has the DNA TGTGCCAGCAGGACAGGGGGATATAACACTGAAGCTTTCTTT.

There are a few counts of this clonotype. V and J are TRBV14 and TRBJ1-2, with 8 bases aligning to TRBD1. Germline trimming cut 0 bases from V and 7 bases from J; bases unmatched to any gene: 7. The CDR3 consists of 15 residues. CDR1 is SGHDN, CDR2 FVKESK, per germline. The CDR3 nucleotides are TGTGCCAGCAGCCAAGAGCGAAACAGGGGGACTGGCTACACCTTC. Translation gives CASSQERNRGTGYTF.

The chain combines TRBV4-2 with TRBJ1-2; the match to TRBD1 covers 8 bases. Trimming at V came to 0 bases and at J to 1 base, leaving 7 bases not matched to a gene. Germline values: CDR1 LGHNA, CDR2 YNFKEQ. The CDR3 runs to 17 residues. The CDR3 loop is CASSQDRKDRVNYGYTF. CDR3 DNA: TGTGCCAGCAGCCAAGATCGGAAGGACAGGGTTAACTATGGCTACACCTTC.

The chain joins TRBV7-2 to TRBJ1-4; D gene ambiguous. Germline V CDR1 and CDR2: SGHTA, FQGNSA. The V and J ends lost 4 bases and 8 bases respectively, with 14 bases between them. The CDR3 loop spans 14 amino acids. The CDR3 DNA is TGTGCCAGCAGCTCCCGCGGCTCTGGGGAAAAACTGTTTTTT. Residues: CASSSRGSGEKLFF. Full variable domain (outside the CDR3, taken from reference TRBV7-2 and TRBJ1-4): GAGVSQSPSNKVTEKGKDVELRCDPISGHTALYWYRQSLGQGLEFLIYFQGNSAPDKSGLPSDRFSAERTGGSVSTLTIQRTQQEDSAVYLCASSSRGSGEKLFFGSGTQLSVL.

The CDR3 protein is CASSPGQENTIYF. The CDR3 nucleotides read TGTGCCAGCAGCCCCGGACAGGAAAACACCATATATTTT. The chain links TRBV3-1 to TRBJ1-3; TRBD1 agrees at 7 bases. The CDR3 covers 13 residues. In germline, CDR1 is LGHDT, CDR2 YNNKEL (reference sequence). V lost 4 bases, J lost 6 bases, and 3 bases stayed unmatched.

V usage is TRBV11-2 and J usage is TRBJ1-2; no definite D call. Trimming removed 5 bases from V and 5 bases from J, with 9 bases in between. Per the germline V gene, CDR1 is SGHAT and CDR2 is FQNNGV. CDR3 size: 12 residues. The CDR3 DNA is TGTGCCAGCAGCGCGCCGGGGTATGGCTACACCTTC. The encoded protein is CASSAPGYGYTF. The whole variable domain, filled in from reference TRBV11-2 and TRBJ1-2, reads EAGVAQSPRYKIIEKRQSVAFWCNPISGHATLYWYQQILGQGPKLLIQFQNNGVVDDSQLPKDRFSAERLKGVDSTLKIQPAKLEDSAVYLCASSAPGYGYTFGSGTRLTVV.

The rearrangement links TRBV12-3 or TRBV12-4 to TRBJ2-1, with 10 bases lining up with TRBD1. The DNA matches TRBJ2-7 better at its end, which makes the J call doubtful. The CDR3 length is 14 residues. Here the CDR3 DNA reads TGTGCCAGCAGTGCGGACAGGGGGTGTGGTGAGCAGTACTTC. Its translation is CASSADRGCGEQYF.

This clonotype was observed at least ten times. This chain joins TRBV7-2 and TRBJ2-7; a weak D match, TRBD1 (6 bases). The CDR3 has 16 amino acids. Trimming stripped 3 bases from V and 5 bases from J, with 20 bases between. Germline-derived CDR1 and CDR2 are SGHTA and FQGNSA. As DNA, the CDR3 is TGTGCCAGCAGCTTCCAAGTCAGGGGCATATTCGACGAGCAGTACTTC. Translated: CASSFQVRGIFDEQYF. Together with reference TRBV7-2 and TRBJ2-7, the CDR3 gives the full variable domain: GAGVSQSPSNKVTEKGKDVELRCDPISGHTALYWYRQSLGQGLEFLIYFQGNSAPDKSGLPSDRFSAERTGGSVSTLTIQRTQQEDSAVYLCASSFQVRGIFDEQYFGPGTRLTVT.

There are many counts of this clonotype. This rearrangement joins TRBV28 to TRBJ2-7; TRBD1 matches at 9 bases. This CDR3 has 11 residues. Looked up from germline, CDR1 is MDHEN and CDR2 is SYDVKM. The junction had 4 bases not matched to a gene; V was cut back by 10 bases and J by 6 bases. Written as DNA, the CDR3 is TGTGCCATCGACAGGGGGTTCGAGCAGTACTTC. This gives the protein CAIDRGFEQYF.

CDR3 sequence (DNA): TGTGCCAGCAGCTCATCAGCGGGGCGTCAAGAGACCCAGTACTTC. It specifies CASSSSAGRQETQYF. The V call is TRBV9, the J call TRBJ2-5; 7 bases fit TRBD2. This CDR3 has 15 amino acids. CDR1 SGDLS and CDR2 YYNGEE come from the germline V gene. With 4 bases clipped from V and 2 bases from J, the junction kept 8 bases outside the gene matches. Supplemented by reference TRBV9 and TRBJ2-5, the full variable domain reads DSGVTQTPKHLITATGQRVTLRCSPRSGDLSVYWYQQSLDQGLQFLIQYYNGEERAKGNILERFSAQQFPDLHSELNLSSLELGDSALYFCASSSSAGRQETQYFGPGTRLLVL.

CDR3 DNA sequence: TGCGCCAGCAGCTTCCCTAGCGGGAGGGCGAACACCGGGGAGCTGTTTTTT. Its protein product is CASSFPSGRANTGELFF. The rearrangement joins TRBV5-1 to TRBJ2-2; 12 bases fit TRBD2. The CDR3 length is 17 residues. Germline loops: CDR1 SGHRS, CDR2 YFSETQ. V shed 2 bases and J 0 bases; nucleotides not matched to a gene: 2.